These 17 T cell receptor beta chains were all obtained from the same sample, sequenced in a study of blood T cell repertoires in COVID-19. TCRdb keeps only in-frame clones here, not all; method: immunoSEQ multiplex PCR. The sample consists of roughly 300,000 clones, more than 75% of them appearing once. Sequencing was done on a sample of peripheral blood. The receptors were sampled from a woman aged 45-59 years who had recovered from COVID-19.

The genes are TRBV19 and TRBJ1-5; D not resolved. Trimming stripped 5 bases from V and 9 bases from J, with 11 bases between. This CDR3 has 12 amino acids. Germline V gene lookup returns CDR1 LNHDA and CDR2 SQIVND (reference sequence). CDR3 sequence reads: CASSPGPGPQHF. The CDR3 coding sequence is TGTGCCAGTAGTCCAGGCCCTGGGCCCCAGCATTTT.

The chain employs TRBV3-1 (or the pseudogene TRBV3-2) and TRBJ1-1, with no clear D. Germline loops: CDR1 LGHDT, CDR2 YNNKEL (reference sequence). The CDR3 totals 14 residues. V was shortened by 1 base and J by 7 bases, with 13 bases between the two germline ends. The CDR3 region is CASSQGWASSEAFF. The CDR3, as DNA: TGTGCCAGCAGCCAAGGCTGGGCATCGAGTGAAGCTTTCTTT.

Only a few counts were recorded for this clone. The chain is built from TRBV6-5 and TRBJ2-2, with TRBD1 identical over 10 bases. The CDR3 sequence is 14 residues long. Germline trimming cut 6 bases from V and 5 bases from J; bases unmatched to any gene: 3. Looked up from germline, CDR1 is MNHEY and CDR2 is SVGAGI. In DNA form, the CDR3 reads TGTGCCAGCAGGCCGGGACAGGGGACCGGGGAGCTGTTTTTT. Its protein is CASRPGQGTGELFF.

The genes are TRBV10-3 and TRBJ2-7; TRBD1 aligns across 7 bases. With V trimmed by 7 bases and J by 2 bases, 8 bases remained unmatched. The CDR3 extends over 14 amino acids. The germline V gene has CDR1 ENHRY and CDR2 SYGVKD. In DNA, the CDR3 is TGTGCCATCACCGATCGGACAGGCCCCTACGAGCAGTACTTC. Amino acids: CAITDRTGPYEQYF.

Concerning this clone itself: The sample contains more than one DNA sequence encoding this CDR3. The chain carries TRBV7-2 and TRBJ2-1; TRBD2 aligns across 10 bases. V shed 5 bases and J 4 bases; nucleotides not matched to a gene: 5. Germline loops: CDR1 SGHTA, CDR2 FQGNSA. The CDR3 contains 15 residues. The CDR3 is CASSRTSGVYNEQFF. DNA of the CDR3: TGTGCCAGCAGCAGGACTAGCGGAGTATACAATGAGCAGTTCTTC.

The rearrangement joins TRBV5-6 to TRBJ2-3; TRBD2 aligns across 16 bases. Germline V gene data show CDR1 as SGHDT and CDR2 as YYEEEE. The length of the CDR3 is 16 residues. V shed 4 bases, J shed 6 bases, and the junction held 5 bases outside the gene matches. CDR3 protein: CASSVGTSGRVDTQYF. In DNA, the CDR3 is TGTGCCAGCAGCGTAGGGACTAGCGGGAGGGTTGATACGCAGTATTTT.

The V call is TRBV19, the J call TRBJ1-1; 7 bases match TRBD1. The CDR3 has 14 residues. Trimming took 6 bases from V and 1 from J; bases not matched to a gene: 5. The germline CDR1 and CDR2 sequences are LNHDA and SQIVND (reference sequence). DNA of the CDR3: TGTGCCAGTAGCGACAGGGAAGGGAACACTGAAGCTTTCTTT. Residues: CASSDREGNTEAFF.

This chain joins TRBV9 and TRBJ1-5, with 10 positions matching TRBD1. V was pared by 4 bases and J by 5 bases, with 9 bases of the junction left unmatched. This CDR3 region has 16 residues. Germline values: CDR1 SGDLS, CDR2 YYNGEE. The CDR3 nucleotides read TGTGCCAGCAGCCCGGGGACAGGGGTTCCGCATCAGCCCCAGCATTTT. Translating it yields CASSPGTGVPHQPQHF.

The V and J genes are TRBV24-1 and TRBJ2-5; tentative D call: TRBD1 (5 bases). CDR1 KGHDR and CDR2 SFDVKD come from the germline V gene. This CDR3 spans 15 amino acids. Trimming pared 4 bases from V and 5 bases from J, leaving 16 bases between. As DNA, the CDR3 is TGTGCCACCAGTGACCTTCAGGGTCCCCTGGAGACCCAGTACTTC. This gives the protein CATSDLQGPLETQYF.

This sequence joins TRBV5-6 and TRBJ2-7, with no clear D. The V end lost 1 base, the J end lost 6 bases, and 5 bases lay between the germline ends. The V gene's germline CDR1 is SGHDT and CDR2 YYEEEE. CDR3 size: 11 residues. CDR3 in amino acids: CASSLSVEQYF. CDR3 in DNA: TGTGCCAGCAGCTTGAGCGTCGAGCAGTACTTC.

V and J are TRBV5-5 and TRBJ1-3; D is perhaps TRBD1 (5 bases). Trimming removed 0 bases from V and 4 bases from J, with 11 bases in between. CDR3 size: 15 residues. The V gene's germline CDR1 is SGHKS and CDR2 YYEKEE (reference sequence). Written as DNA, the CDR3 is TGTGCCAGCAGCTTGGCCGTCGCAGGGGGAAACACCATATATTTT. Translated: CASSLAVAGGNTIYF.

The V gene is TRBV28, the J gene TRBJ1-1; D ambiguous. The germline V and J ends were trimmed by 5 bases and 0 bases, with 7 bases remaining between them. Germline lookup yields CDR1 MDHEN and CDR2 SYDVKM. CDR3 length equals 13 residues. CDR3 bases: TGTGCCAGCAGTATCCGGGTGAACACTGAAGCTTTCTTT. As protein: CASSIRVNTEAFF.

The rearrangement links TRBV29-1 to TRBJ1-1; D may be TRBD1 (5 bases). The V gene's germline CDR1 is SQVTM and CDR2 ANQGSEA. The V end lost 4 bases, the J end lost 5 bases, and 14 bases lay between the germline ends. The length of the CDR3 is 13 residues. CDR3 sequence: CSVVETGGTEAFF. The CDR3 coding sequence is TGCAGCGTTGTAGAGACGGGGGGGACTGAAGCTTTCTTT.

The chain joins TRBV19 to TRBJ1-4; possible D gene TRBD1, 5 bases. Germline CDR1 and CDR2: LNHDA and SQIVND (reference sequence). CDR3 length equals 15 residues. V was trimmed by 8 bases and J by 5 bases, leaving 18 bases between them. The CDR3 is CASHPRDGLNEKLFF. The CDR3 nucleotides are TGTGCCAGTCACCCGAGGGACGGACTAAATGAAAAACTGTTTTTT.

J is TRBJ2-7 and V is TRBV2; D possibly corresponds to TRBD2 (6 bases). CDR1 is SNHLY and CDR2 is FYNNEI in the germline V gene. The germline V and J ends were trimmed by 3 bases and 7 bases, with 13 bases remaining between them. The CDR3 loop spans 13 amino acids. For the CDR3, the DNA is TGTGCCAGCAGTGAGGCCGTTGCGGGGGAGCAGTACTTC. This codes for CASSEAVAGEQYF.

The chain has TRBV5-4 and TRBJ2-7, with 8 nucleotides matching TRBD2. Trimming took 10 bases from V and 12 from J; bases not matched to a gene: 15. Germline loops: CDR1 SGHNT, CDR2 YYREEE (reference sequence). This CDR3 is built from 12 residues. The CDR3 is CAAQGLVGGRYF. In DNA form, the CDR3 reads TGTGCCGCCCAGGGACTAGTCGGAGGTCGGTACTTC. Full variable domain (rest looked up from reference TRBV5-4 and TRBJ2-7): ETGVTQSPTHLIKTRGQQVTLRCSSQSGHNTVSWYQQALGQGPQFIFQYYREEENGRGNFPPRFSGLQFPNYSSELNVNALELDDSALYLCAAQGLVGGRYFGPGTRLTVT.

The chain recombines TRBV6-4 with TRBJ1-6, with 7 positions matching TRBD1. Looked up from germline, CDR1 is MRHNA and CDR2 is SNTAGT. The CDR3 has 15 residues. The V and J ends lost 4 bases and 10 bases, in that order; junction bases with no gene match: 10. The CDR3 DNA reads as TGTGCCAGCAGTGCCGATACAGGGGTTCAGTCACCCCTCCACTTT. It specifies CASSADTGVQSPLHF.